What follows are 10 T cell receptor beta chains derived from one specimen sequenced in a study of CD8 T cells in Susac syndrome. When the RNA was reverse transcribed, random hexamers were used with an input of roughly 0.5 to 1 ug. TCRdb analysed the immunoSEQ multiplex PCR reads with MiXCR anew, one entry per CDR3 protein. The profile covers about 150,000 distinct CDR3 sequences, with under 97% appearing a single time and less than 0.085% taken by the ten largest. The sequencing sample was made of CD4+ T cells from PBMCs. These receptors were obtained from a human donor with Susac syndrome.

The chain is built from TRBV12-3 or TRBV12-4 and TRBJ1-2, with no clear D. V dropped 5 bases and J dropped 3 bases, with 10 bases sitting between them. This CDR3 has 13 amino acids. The CDR3, as DNA: TGTGCCAGCAGTAGGACCGGAGACTATGGCTACACCTTC. Protein: CASSRTGDYGYTF.

J is TRBJ1-1 and V is TRBV5-1; 9 nucleotides agree with TRBD1. The V gene's germline CDR1 is SGHRS and CDR2 YFSETQ. There are 15 residues in the CDR3. Trimming cost V 4 bases and J 1 base; bases outside gene matches: 5. The chain's CDR3 is CASSRGTGSNTEAFF. In DNA, the CDR3 is TGCGCCAGCAGCCGCGGGACAGGGTCGAACACTGAAGCTTTCTTT. Using reference TRBV5-1 and TRBJ1-1 for the parts outside the CDR3, the full variable domain is KAGVTQTPRYLIKTRGQQVTLSCSPISGHRSVSWYQQTPGQGLQFLFEYFSETQRNKGNFPGRFSGRQFSNSRSEMNVSTLELGDSALYLCASSRGTGSNTEAFFGQGTRLTVV.

This rearrangement joins TRBV29-1 to TRBJ1-1; the D gene is possibly TRBD1 (5 bases). The CDR3 length is 14 residues. V was cut by 0 bases and J by 0 bases, with 8 bases left in between. The germline CDR1 and CDR2 sequences are SQVTM and ANQGSEA. In DNA, the CDR3 is TGCAGCGTTGAAGAGGGGCCCATGAACACTGAAGCTTTCTTT. Its translation: CSVEEGPMNTEAFF.

The chain couples TRBV2 to TRBJ2-1, with TRBD2 identical over 9 bases. J gave up 9 bases and V 1 base, and 7 bases lay outside the gene matches. CDR1 is SNHLY, CDR2 FYNNEI, per germline. There are 15 residues in the CDR3. Written as DNA, the CDR3 is TGTGCCAGCAGTGAAGAGGGACTAGCTGGTATTGAGCAGTTCTTC. Translation gives CASSEEGLAGIEQFF.

CDR3 nucleotides: TGTGCCAGCAGCGTAGCTCCTCTAGGGGAGACCCAGTACTTC. Amino acid sequence: CASSVAPLGETQYF. The chain has TRBV9 and TRBJ2-5; D is unresolved. V shed 0 bases and J shed 5 bases, with 11 bases lying between them. This CDR3 spans 14 amino acids. Per the germline V gene, CDR1 is SGDLS and CDR2 is YYNGEE.

The genes are TRBV6-1 and TRBJ1-2; 7 bases agree with TRBD1. Trimming removed 7 bases from V and 10 bases from J; junction bases left unmatched: 12. The CDR3 totals 13 residues. In germline, CDR1 is MNHNS, CDR2 SASEGT. The CDR3 is CASTITGELDYTF. In DNA, the CDR3 is TGTGCCAGCACCATCACAGGGGAGCTCGACTACACCTTC.

The chain employs TRBV5-4 and TRBJ2-7, with TRBD2 matching over 14 bases. With 4 bases clipped from V and 3 bases from J, the junction kept 12 bases outside the gene matches. This CDR3 is built from 18 residues. Germline V lookup: CDR1 SGHNT, CDR2 YYREEE (reference sequence). CDR3 nucleotide sequence: TGTGCCAGCAGCAAGACTAGCGGGGGGGCCTCCGTAGTCTACGAGCAGTACTTC. Translating it yields CASSKTSGGASVVYEQYF.

This chain uses TRBV6-2 or TRBV6-3 with TRBJ1-5; TRBD1 aligns across 11 bases. The trim removed 7 bases at V and 7 bases at J, leaving 9 bases unmatched. Germline CDR1 is MNHEY and CDR2 is SVGEGT. The CDR3 spans 15 residues. As DNA, the CDR3 is TGTGCCAGCAACACCGGGACAGGGGGTGGACAGCCCCAGCATTTT. This gives the protein CASNTGTGGGQPQHF.

The chain uses TRBV28 and TRBJ2-1; perhaps D is TRBD1 or TRBD2 (5 bases each). The V end lost 8 bases, the J end lost 4 bases, and 15 bases lay between the germline ends. CDR3 size: 14 residues. Germline V gene lookup returns CDR1 MDHEN and CDR2 SYDVKM. The CDR3 DNA reads as TGTGCCAGCCGGTCGGGGCCTTCTTACAATGAGCAGTTCTTC. Protein: CASRSGPSYNEQFF.

The chain couples TRBV28 to TRBJ2-1; D is perhaps TRBD2 (6 bases). This CDR3 contains 18 residues. V shed 7 bases and J shed 7 bases, with 29 bases lying between them. Germline CDR1 is MDHEN and CDR2 is SYDVKM. The CDR3 reads CASTKPGGDLVWGNEQFF. CDR3 in DNA: TGTGCCAGCACCAAACCCGGAGGGGATCTAGTATGGGGAAATGAGCAGTTCTTC.